The subject of this entry is one T cell receptor beta chain. This sample stems from a study of blood T cell repertoires in COVID-19. Study in general: The United States, Italy and Spain supplied acute and convalescent COVID-19 samples. Nucleic acid was either cDNA or gDNA, and it came from T cells, B-cell-depleted T cells, or PBMCs.

The V gene's germline CDR1 is MNHEY and CDR2 SMNVEV (reference sequence). V shed 3 bases and J 8 bases; nucleotides not matched to a gene: 4. The CDR3 sequence is 14 residues long. In the source study's methods: Cell counts per sample came from amplifying reference gene primers. Here immunoSEQ multiplex PCR was the method, and the copy in TCRdb shows in-frame clones only, minus some. The V and J calls and clone size are taken from that table; D and trimming were inferred from the DNA. The profile covers under 150,000 clones, with around 89% appearing a single time and 2% to 2.5% taken by the ten largest.

The specimen sequenced was peripheral blood. This TCR was sampled from a man between 65 and 85 years old with active COVID-19. The V and J genes are TRBV27 and TRBJ2-1; TRBD1 aligns across 10 bases. CDR3 nucleotide sequence: TGTGCCAGCAGTTTCCGGGACAGGGGAGATGAGCAGTTCTTC. This translates into CASSFRDRGDEQFF.